The 23 T cell receptor beta chains given below trace back to one sample, sequenced in a study of blood T cell repertoires in COVID-19. TCRdb keeps only in-frame clones here, not all; method: immunoSEQ multiplex PCR. Altogether roughly 230,000 clones are present, around 90% being singletons, with the ten largest covering roughly 2.2%. Input material: peripheral blood. These receptors were obtained from a woman in her fifties or sixties with COVID-19, enrolled during active disease.

V gene TRBV6-6 combines with J gene TRBJ2-7, with 7 bases lining up with TRBD1. The V gene's germline CDR1 is MNHNY and CDR2 SVGAGI (reference sequence). The CDR3 is 14 amino acids. The V segment lost 0 bases and the J segment 2 bases; nucleotides outside the gene matches: 1. CDR3 DNA sequence: TGTGCCAGCAGTTACTCGACAGGGCCCTACGAGCAGTACTTC. Protein sequence: CASSYSTGPYEQYF.

J is TRBJ1-5 and V is TRBV5-1, with 7 bases lining up with TRBD1. The CDR3 has 16 residues. Unmatched junction bases numbered 3, after V lost 0 bases and J lost 0 bases. Germline V CDR1 and CDR2: SGHRS, YFSETQ. CDR3 residues: CASSLGGTDSNQPQHF. The CDR3 nucleotides are TGCGCCAGCAGCTTGGGAGGGACAGATAGCAATCAGCCCCAGCATTTT.

This chain connects TRBV15 to TRBJ2-2; perhaps TRBD1 as D (6 bases). CDR3 length: 17 residues. Germline-derived CDR1 and CDR2 are LNHNV and YYDKDF (reference sequence). The V and J ends lost 1 base and 5 bases respectively, with 17 bases between them. CDR3 in DNA: TGTGCCACCAGCAGAGGTTCCCAGGGACACCTTACCGGGGAGCTGTTTTTT. Amino acid sequence: CATSRGSQGHLTGELFF. Together with reference TRBV15 and TRBJ2-2, the CDR3 gives the full variable domain: DAMVIQNPRYQVTQFGKPVTLSCSQTLNHNVMYWYQQKSSQAPKLLFHYYDKDFNNEADTPDNFQSRRPNTSFCFLDIRSPGLGDTAMYLCATSRGSQGHLTGELFFGEGSRLTVL.

The rearrangement links TRBV5-4 to TRBJ2-5; 11 bases line up with TRBD2. V dropped 4 bases and J dropped 5; count of bases not matched to a gene: 13. The CDR3 has 17 residues. In germline, CDR1 is SGHNT, CDR2 YYREEE (reference sequence). This CDR3 is CASSGGGSGRGLETQYF. The CDR3 DNA follows: TGTGCCAGCAGCGGCGGTGGTAGCGGGAGGGGTCTGGAGACCCAGTACTTC.

CDR3 in amino acids: CASSEGGREKLFF. Here the CDR3 DNA reads TGTGCCAGCAGTGAGGGAGGGCGGGAAAAACTGTTTTTT. The V and J genes are TRBV2 and TRBJ1-4; D is undetermined. With 3 bases removed from V and 8 bases from J, the gap between germline ends came to 10 bases. The CDR3 sequence is 13 residues long. Germline assignment: CDR1 SNHLY and CDR2 FYNNEI. Supplemented by reference TRBV2 and TRBJ1-4, the full variable domain reads EPEVTQTPSHQVTQMGQEVILRCVPISNHLYFYWYRQILGQKVEFLVSFYNNEISEKSEIFDDQFSVERPDGSNFTLKIRSTKLEDSAMYFCASSEGGREKLFFGSGTQLSVL.

There are a few counts of this clone. As DNA, the CDR3 is TGTGCCAGCAGTCCCGGGACAGGGGTTATGGCAACTAATGAAAAACTGTTTTTT. Amino acids: CASSPGTGVMATNEKLFF. J is TRBJ1-4 and V is TRBV6-6; 10 bases fit TRBD1. Losses at the gene ends were 5 bases for V and 0 bases for J; bases not matched to a gene: 9. CDR1 and CDR2 from the germline V gene are MNHNY and SVGAGI (reference sequence). This CDR3 comprises 18 residues.

With respect to this clone: The same CDR3 is also encoded by other DNA sequences in this sample. The chain couples TRBV5-1 to TRBJ1-2; D unclear. This CDR3 contains 13 residues. Deletions cut 0 bases from V and 6 bases from J, with 9 bases between. Germline CDR1 reads SGHRS; CDR2 reads YFSETQ. CDR3 coding DNA: TGCGCCAGCAGCTTGGAAGGAGCGCATGGCTACACCTTC. Residues: CASSLEGAHGYTF.

This chain uses TRBV19 with TRBJ2-1; 7 nucleotides line up with TRBD2. Germline CDR1 reads LNHDA; CDR2 reads SQIVND (reference sequence). CDR3 size: 16 residues. V dropped 6 bases and J dropped 9; count of bases not matched to a gene: 17. CDR3 sequence reads: CASSPGTDFTGGEQFF. CDR3 nucleotide sequence: TGTGCCAGTAGCCCGGGGACGGACTTTACGGGGGGTGAGCAGTTCTTC.

The CDR3 region has the DNA TGTGCCAGCAGTTACGGGGACAGTGGGCAGTACTTC. It specifies CASSYGDSGQYF. The genes are TRBV6-6 and TRBJ2-7, with 7 bases fitting TRBD1. V shed 2 bases and J 9 bases; nucleotides not matched to a gene: 4. Germline CDR1 is MNHNY and CDR2 is SVGAGI (reference sequence). The CDR3 spans 12 residues.

The chain carries TRBV29-1 and TRBJ2-3; a weak D match, TRBD1 (5 bases). There are 14 residues in the CDR3. V was cut by 5 bases and J by 2 bases, with 14 bases left in between. The germline gives CDR1 SQVTM, CDR2 ANQGSEA. The CDR3 protein is CSVHDSSNTDTQYF. The DNA of the CDR3 is TGCAGCGTTCACGACAGCTCTAACACAGATACGCAGTATTTT.

The V gene is TRBV7-9, the J gene TRBJ2-6; D may be TRBD1 (6 bases). V was trimmed by 3 bases and J by 0 bases, leaving 15 bases between them. This CDR3 has 18 residues. Germline V lookup: CDR1 SEHNR, CDR2 FQNEAQ (reference sequence). The CDR3 DNA reads TGTGCCAGCAGCTTTGGGGGCAGGGTGAGCTCTGGGGCCAACGTCCTGACTTTC. Translation gives CASSFGGRVSSGANVLTF.

In this sample, this clone turned up once. The chain employs TRBV3-1 (or the pseudogene TRBV3-2) and TRBJ2-7; a weak D match, TRBD1 (6 bases). Germline V gene sequence: CDR1 LGHDT, CDR2 YNNKEL (reference sequence). The CDR3 is 15 amino acids. V lost 0 bases and J lost 0, with 9 bases in between. The chain's CDR3 is CASSQDRTVSYEQYF. The CDR3 DNA reads TGTGCCAGCAGCCAAGATCGGACAGTCTCCTACGAGCAGTACTTC.

The chain uses TRBV28 and TRBJ1-5, with D possibly matching TRBD1 (6 bases). V shed 7 bases and J shed 2 bases, with 15 bases lying between them. Per germline, CDR1 MDHEN and CDR2 SYDVKM. CDR3 length equals 15 residues. CDR3 amino acids: CASNTGSIGNQPQHF. The CDR3 DNA is TGTGCCAGCAATACAGGGTCTATCGGCAATCAGCCCCAGCATTTT.

V usage is TRBV6-2 or TRBV6-3 and J usage is TRBJ2-2, with D possibly TRBD1 on 6 matching bases. The CDR3 runs 16 residues. The ends were cut back, 5 bases at V and 0 bases at J, with 13 bases in the middle. From germline, CDR1 is MNHEY and CDR2 SVGEGT. CDR3 residues: CASSQDGQTNTGELFF. The DNA of the CDR3 is TGTGCCAGCAGTCAAGACGGACAGACGAACACCGGGGAGCTGTTTTTT.

This clone was counted once. The chain links TRBV5-1 to TRBJ2-1, with D hard to call. Deletions cut 0 bases from V and 7 bases from J, with 8 bases between. The CDR3 sequence is 13 residues long. Germline V CDR1 and CDR2: SGHRS, YFSETQ. The CDR3 DNA sequence: TGCGCCAGCAGCTTGGCCGTATCGAATGAGCAGTTCTTC. Its translation is CASSLAVSNEQFF.

This chain connects TRBV12-3 or TRBV12-4 to TRBJ1-2; D gene uncertain. V was trimmed by 6 bases and J by 4 bases, leaving 3 bases between them. This CDR3 region has 10 residues. As DNA, the CDR3 is TGTGCCAGCAGGCGCTATGGCTACACCTTC. It encodes CASRRYGYTF.

The chain couples TRBV6-4 to TRBJ1-2; D possibly corresponds to TRBD1 (5 bases). The CDR3 spans 15 residues. V lost 1 base and J 8 bases, leaving 17 bases between the germline ends. Germline loops: CDR1 MRHNA, CDR2 SNTAGT. CDR3 amino acids: CASSDFGAGLGGYTF. The CDR3 DNA is TGTGCCAGCAGTGACTTTGGTGCAGGGCTTGGCGGCTACACCTTC.

The chain couples TRBV3-1 (or the pseudogene TRBV3-2) to TRBJ2-1, with no clear D. The CDR3 covers 12 residues. V lost 1 base to trimming and J lost 7 bases, with 5 bases between them. Germline CDR1 and CDR2: LGHDT and YNNKEL (reference sequence). The CDR3 region is CASSQVRNEQFF. Written as DNA, the CDR3 is TGTGCCAGCAGCCAAGTTAGAAATGAGCAGTTCTTC.

This clone came up many times. This chain connects TRBV6-1 to TRBJ2-3; possibly TRBD2 for D (6 bases). V lost 4 bases and J 0 bases, leaving 14 bases between the germline ends. The CDR3 spans 16 residues. Germline V gene lookup returns CDR1 MNHNS and CDR2 SASEGT. Written as DNA, the CDR3 is TGTGCCAGCAGTGGTAGAACTAGCAGTAGCACAGATACGCAGTATTTT. Translation: CASSGRTSSSTDTQYF.

This CDR3 reads CASSYSSGGRNEQFF. The CDR3 DNA is TGTGCCAGCAGTTACTCTTCGGGGGGCCGGAATGAGCAGTTCTTC. The chain couples TRBV6-2 or TRBV6-3 to TRBJ2-1; a weak D match, TRBD2 (7 bases). The ends were cut back, 0 bases at V and 7 bases at J, with 13 bases in the middle. The CDR3 is made up of 15 amino acids. Germline assignment: CDR1 MNHEY and CDR2 SVGEGT.

The chain carries TRBV19 and TRBJ1-1; D is unclear. V dropped 1 base and J dropped 0 bases, with 9 bases sitting between them. Germline V lookup: CDR1 LNHDA, CDR2 SQIVND (reference sequence). This CDR3 has 15 amino acids. The CDR3 nucleotides are TGTGCCAGTAGTATAGGCGAGGGTATGAACACTGAAGCTTTCTTT. Translation gives CASSIGEGMNTEAFF.

The chain is built from TRBV5-1 and TRBJ2-7; D is ambiguous. CDR1 SGHRS and CDR2 YFSETQ come from the germline V gene. Trimming took 0 bases from V and 4 from J, leaving 8 bases between them. The CDR3 sequence is 13 residues long. The CDR3: CASSLVSQYEQYF. CDR3 nucleotides: TGCGCCAGCAGCTTGGTATCACAGTACGAGCAGTACTTC.

This clone has a single count. V and J are TRBV6-2 or TRBV6-3 and TRBJ1-5, with D possibly being TRBD1 (5 bases). The CDR3 consists of 14 residues. CDR1 and CDR2 from the germline V gene are MNHEY and SVGEGT. V lost 2 bases and J 3 bases, leaving 8 bases between the germline ends. CDR3 in amino acids: CASSYDSLNQPQHF. The CDR3 bases are TGTGCCAGCAGTTACGACAGCCTCAATCAGCCCCAGCATTTT.